A single sample gave rise to the 20 T cell receptor beta chains below, sequenced in a study of cytomegalovirus exposure and HLA in healthy donors. It was with 60 Vbeta and 13 Jbeta primers that the PCR ran. Here immunoSEQ multiplex PCR was the method, and the copy in TCRdb shows in-frame clones only, minus some. The sample consists of about 280,000 clones, around 90% of them appearing once. Material for sequencing was PBMCs. All receptors come from a woman aged 18-29 years in good health and CMV-seronegative.

The rearrangement joins TRBV18 to TRBJ2-7; a possible D gene is TRBD1 (6 bases). The CDR3 runs 14 residues. Deletions cut 1 base from V and 3 bases from J, with 10 bases between. Germline V CDR1 and CDR2: KGHSH, LQKENI. As DNA, the CDR3 is TGTGCCAGCTCACCACAGGACAGCTACTACGAGCAGTACTTC. Its protein is CASSPQDSYYEQYF. Complete variable domain (other parts from reference TRBV18 and TRBJ2-7): NAGVMQNPRHLVRRRGQEARLRCSPMKGHSHVYWYRQLPEEGLKFMVYLQKENIIDESGMPKERFSAEFPKEGPSILRIQQVVRGDSAAYFCASSPQDSYYEQYFGPGTRLTVT.

A few counts support this clone. The J gene is TRBJ2-5, the V gene TRBV5-1; 12 nucleotides align to TRBD1. Per the germline V gene, CDR1 is SGHRS and CDR2 is YFSETQ. The CDR3 runs 18 residues. Losses at the gene ends were 3 bases for V and 4 bases for J; bases not matched to a gene: 13. The CDR3 nucleotides read TGCGCCAGCAGCTACTACGGGCTTCGGGACAGGGGGCGAGAGACCCAGTACTTC. It specifies CASSYYGLRDRGRETQYF.

The V gene is TRBV14, the J gene TRBJ1-6; 7 nucleotides align to TRBD1. The CDR3 sequence is 17 residues long. Germline V CDR1 and CDR2: SGHDN, FVKESK. V shed 1 base and J 4 bases; nucleotides not matched to a gene: 7. The CDR3 nucleotides are TGTGCCAGCAGCCAAGGCGCCGGGACAGCGTATAATTCACCCCTCCACTTT. The encoded protein is CASSQGAGTAYNSPLHF.

The rearrangement joins TRBV25-1 to TRBJ1-4; D call uncertain. The CDR3 runs 15 residues. Trimming left V 2 bases short and J 4 bases short, with 11 bases between. Per the germline V gene, CDR1 is MGHDK and CDR2 is SYGVNS. DNA of the CDR3: TGTGCCAGCAGTGAAGCGGGCTCGGGTAATGAAAAACTGTTTTTT. As protein: CASSEAGSGNEKLFF.

CDR3 nucleotides: TGTGCCATCAGTGAGTCAGTTTTGCTAGTCGGCTACACCTTC. Translating gives CAISESVLLVGYTF. This chain connects TRBV10-3 to TRBJ1-2, with unresolved D. The CDR3 spans 14 residues. Germline CDR1 and CDR2: ENHRY and SYGVKD. V was shortened by 0 bases and J by 8 bases, with 13 bases between the two germline ends.

Notes on this clone: No conserved phenylalanine or tryptophan is present at the end of the CDR3, so a read error is the likely explanation. The chain combines TRBV7-9 with TRBJ2-4, with D unclear. Trimming stripped 1 base from V and 5 bases from J, with 6 bases between. Germline CDR1 and CDR2: SEHNR and FQNEAQ (reference sequence). CDR3 length: 13 residues. The CDR3 protein is CASSLVTENIQYS. CDR3 sequence (DNA): TGTGCCAGCAGCTTAGTTACAGAAAACATTCAGTACTCC.

The J gene is TRBJ1-6, the V gene TRBV18; 7 bases agree with TRBD1. From germline, CDR1 is KGHSH and CDR2 LQKENI. The CDR3 covers 14 residues. V shed 3 bases, J shed 6 bases, and the junction held 2 bases outside the gene matches. The CDR3 protein is CASSPGTANSPLHF. As DNA, the CDR3 is TGTGCCAGCTCACCCGGGACAGCTAATTCACCCCTCCACTTT.

The V call is TRBV18, the J call TRBJ1-6; TRBD1 aligns across 8 bases. Looked up from germline, CDR1 is KGHSH and CDR2 is LQKENI. This CDR3 spans 15 amino acids. Unmatched junction bases numbered 5, after V lost 2 bases and J lost 8 bases. This chain's CDR3 is CASSPYRGFDSPLHF. The CDR3 DNA sequence: TGTGCCAGCTCACCATACAGGGGGTTTGATTCACCCCTCCACTTT.

The chain employs TRBV5-1 and TRBJ2-3; 7 bases agree with TRBD1. CDR3 size: 17 residues. Trimming took 4 bases from V and 2 from J; bases not matched to a gene: 13. CDR1 is SGHRS, CDR2 YFSETQ, per germline. CDR3 sequence: CASSVTARDSFTDTQYF. The CDR3 DNA is TGCGCCAGCAGCGTTACCGCCCGGGACAGCTTCACAGATACGCAGTATTTT. Full variable domain (remainder filled in from reference TRBV5-1 and TRBJ2-3): KAGVTQTPRYLIKTRGQQVTLSCSPISGHRSVSWYQQTPGQGLQFLFEYFSETQRNKGNFPGRFSGRQFSNSRSEMNVSTLELGDSALYLCASSVTARDSFTDTQYFGPGTRLTVL.

The chain recombines TRBV10-3 with TRBJ2-3, with D perhaps TRBD1 (5 bases). The CDR3 covers 12 residues. CDR1 is ENHRY, CDR2 SYGVKD, per germline. Trimming took off 10 bases at V and 6 bases at J, with 14 bases between the two ends. The CDR3 nucleotides read TGTGCCACCAGGGCCAGAGCGGATACGCAGTATTTT. Its protein product is CATRARADTQYF.

The V gene is TRBV15, the J gene TRBJ1-5; TRBD1 matches 9 bases. CDR1 is LNHNV, CDR2 YYDKDF, per germline (reference sequence). With V trimmed by 0 bases and J by 0 bases, 12 bases remained unmatched. This CDR3 has 20 residues. In DNA form, the CDR3 reads TGTGCCACCAGCAGAGAACGTCCCGGGACAGGGCAATATAGCAATCAGCCCCAGCATTTT. Translated: CATSRERPGTGQYSNQPQHF.

V gene TRBV13 combines with J gene TRBJ2-3, with 10 bases fitting TRBD2. V was pared by 4 bases and J by 1 base, with 5 bases of the junction left unmatched. The germline V gene encodes CDR1 PRHDT and CDR2 FYEKMQ (reference sequence). CDR3 length equals 16 residues. This CDR3 reads CASSSNGLAGTDTQYF. CDR3 in DNA: TGTGCCAGCAGCTCAAACGGACTAGCGGGCACAGATACGCAGTATTTT. The complete variable domain, with remaining parts taken from reference TRBV13 and TRBJ2-3, reads AAGVIQSPRHLIKEKRETATLKCYPIPRHDTVYWYQQGPGQDPQFLISFYEKMQSDKGSIPDRFSAQQFSDYHSELNMSSLELGDSALYFCASSSNGLAGTDTQYFGPGTRLTVL.

The chain links TRBV19 to TRBJ2-5, with TRBD1 matching over 7 bases. This CDR3 is 13 amino acids long. CDR1 is LNHDA and CDR2 is SQIVND in the germline V gene (reference sequence). Trimming at V came to 4 bases and at J to 5 bases, leaving 4 bases not matched to a gene. As DNA, the CDR3 is TGTGCCAGTAGTAGGGACAGTCTGGAGACCCAGTACTTC. It yields the protein CASSRDSLETQYF.

The chain uses TRBV2 and TRBJ1-3; unclear D gene. Germline CDR1 reads SNHLY; CDR2 reads FYNNEI. The CDR3 runs 15 residues. Trimming removed 2 bases at V and 3 bases at J, with 11 bases between. The CDR3, as DNA: TGTGCCAGCAGTGAATTTGAGGGTAGTGGAAACACCATATATTTT. Its translation is CASSEFEGSGNTIYF.

The V gene is TRBV9, the J gene TRBJ1-1; 7 bases are a match to TRBD1. Germline CDR1 is SGDLS and CDR2 is YYNGEE. The CDR3 length is 14 residues. The ends lost 4 bases at V and 2 bases at J; junction bases unmatched: 5. The CDR3, as DNA: TGTGCCAGCAGCCTGGGACAGATAAACACTGAAGCTTTCTTT. Its translation is CASSLGQINTEAFF.

The chain employs TRBV2 and TRBJ2-3; 9 bases agree with TRBD2. This CDR3 has 16 residues. The germline V gene encodes CDR1 SNHLY and CDR2 FYNNEI. V lost 5 bases and J lost 2; bases outside the gene matches: 8. The CDR3 nucleotides are TGTGCCAGCAGTTTTTGGGCGGGGGGGTCCACAGATACGCAGTATTTT. It translates to CASSFWAGGSTDTQYF.

This CDR3 is CASSEGVGLAKNIQYF. The CDR3 DNA reads TGTGCCAGCAGTGAAGGCGTGGGACTAGCCAAAAACATTCAGTACTTC. The chain combines TRBV2 with TRBJ2-4; D is perhaps TRBD2 (6 bases). The CDR3 sequence is 16 residues long. Trimming removed 1 base from V and 0 bases from J, with 10 bases in between. Germline CDR1 is SNHLY and CDR2 is FYNNEI.

This chain joins TRBV27 and TRBJ2-1; 7 bases line up with TRBD1. The CDR3 has 15 amino acids. Germline CDR1 MNHEY, CDR2 SMNVEV (reference sequence). V lost 5 bases to trimming and J lost 4 bases; unmatched junction nucleotides: 8. The CDR3, as DNA: TGTGCCAGCAGTCTAGGGACAGATACTTACAATGAGCAGTTCTTC. This gives the protein CASSLGTDTYNEQFF.

The chain carries TRBV6-1 and TRBJ1-2, with a weak D call TRBD1 (5 bases). The ends were cut back, 1 base at V and 4 bases at J, with 19 bases in the middle. Germline CDR1 is MNHNS and CDR2 is SASEGT. The CDR3 has 17 residues. The CDR3 protein is CASSEVEGFGGSYGYTF. The CDR3, as DNA: TGTGCCAGCAGTGAAGTGGAAGGCTTCGGGGGATCCTATGGCTACACCTTC.

This sequence joins TRBV30 and TRBJ1-1, with 7 bases matching TRBD1. The junction had 7 bases not matched to a gene; V was cut back by 5 bases and J by 10 bases. The CDR3 covers 11 residues. Germline CDR1 is GTSNPN and CDR2 is SVGIG (reference sequence). The CDR3 protein is CAWGRQGGAFF. The CDR3 DNA reads as TGTGCCTGGGGTCGACAGGGAGGAGCTTTCTTT.